These T cell receptor beta chains were read from a single sample in a study of cytomegalovirus exposure and HLA in healthy donors. TCRdb's table, derived via immunoSEQ multiplex PCR, lists solely in-frame clones and lacks some. The data show 150,000 to 200,000 clones, around 83% seen once. Source material: PBMCs. The receptors stem from a man aged 35 to 55 in good health and CMV-seropositive. The CDR3 runs from the conserved cysteine through the conserved F or W.

J gene: TRBJ1-5
CDR3 length: 13
V gene: TRBV7-2
CDR3 protein: CASSLIREQPQHF

J gene: TRBJ2-7
CDR3 length: 14
V gene: TRBV7-6
CDR3 protein: CASTRDRGGYEQYF

J gene: TRBJ2-3
CDR3 length: 15
V gene: TRBV28
CDR3 protein: CASSLLPGEGATQYF

J gene: TRBJ1-2
CDR3 length: 15
V gene: TRBV5-1
CDR3 protein: CASSLENRGQGLRTF

J gene: TRBJ1-2
CDR3 length: 12
V gene: TRBV10-2
CDR3 protein: CASSRQNYGYTF

J gene: TRBJ1-2
CDR3 length: 14
V gene: TRBV29-1
CDR3 protein: CSVPRQGAADGYTF

J gene: TRBJ1-1
CDR3 length: 13
V gene: TRBV5-1
CDR3 protein: CASSLGTNTEAFF

J gene: TRBJ1-1
CDR3 length: 15
V gene: TRBV29-1
CDR3 protein: CSVVPRITVNTEAFF

J gene: TRBJ1-1
CDR3 length: 16
V gene: TRBV19
CDR3 protein: CASSLGHYSGWTEAFF

J gene: TRBJ1-2
CDR3 length: 13
V gene: TRBV10-3
CDR3 protein: CAISADRLYGYTF

J gene: TRBJ2-7
CDR3 length: 14
V gene: TRBV28
CDR3 protein: CASSSISGSYEQYF

J gene: TRBJ2-3
CDR3 length: 14
V gene: TRBV7-3
CDR3 protein: CASSARAGTDTQYF

J gene: TRBJ1-2
CDR3 length: 12
V gene: TRBV7-2
CDR3 protein: CAIRGGQLGYTF

J gene: TRBJ2-3
CDR3 length: 16
V gene: TRBV9
CDR3 protein: CASSAHGLAGTDTQYF

J gene: TRBJ2-3
CDR3 length: 15
V gene: TRBV30
CDR3 protein: CAYNGGLSTPDTQYF

J gene: TRBJ2-1
CDR3 length: 13
V gene: TRBV9
CDR3 protein: CASSPGTYNEQFF

J gene: TRBJ1-2
CDR3 length: 14
V gene: TRBV6-1
CDR3 protein: CASSRTGPFYGYTF

J gene: NA
CDR3 length: 13
V gene: TRBV5-1
CDR3 protein: CASSDTSSYEQYF

J gene: TRBJ1-1
CDR3 length: 15
V gene: TRBV5-1
CDR3 protein: CASSPTLTGETEAFF

J gene: TRBJ1-2
CDR3 length: 14
V gene: TRBV19
CDR3 protein: CATRSGGGNYGYTF

J gene: TRBJ1-1
CDR3 length: 17
V gene: TRBV2
CDR3 protein: CASSEETGGNMWTEAFF

J gene: TRBJ1-1
CDR3 length: 13
V gene: TRBV29-1
CDR3 protein: CSVCENTNTEAFF

J gene: TRBJ1-1
CDR3 length: 13
V gene: TRBV5-6
CDR3 protein: CASSIGGRTEAFF

J gene: TRBJ1-1
CDR3 length: 11
V gene: TRBV30
CDR3 protein: CAWRGGTEAFF

J gene: TRBJ2-1
CDR3 length: 15
V gene: TRBV6-4
CDR3 protein: CASSKREGVTNEQFF

J gene: TRBJ2-7
CDR3 length: 14
V gene: TRBV9
CDR3 protein: CASSRRDRVTEQYF

J gene: TRBJ2-7
CDR3 length: 13
V gene: TRBV5-1
CDR3 protein: CASSLGDYREQYF

J gene: TRBJ2-1
CDR3 length: 13
V gene: TRBV29-1
CDR3 protein: CSVLREGGPEQFF

J gene: TRBJ2-1
CDR3 length: 14
V gene: TRBV5-1
CDR3 protein: CASSGLAGYNEQFF

J gene: TRBJ2-7
CDR3 length: 15
V gene: TRBV29-1
CDR3 protein: CSVAHRDRIIYEQYF

J gene: TRBJ2-4
CDR3 length: 11
V gene: TRBV6-5
CDR3 protein: CASSEAGIQYF

J gene: TRBJ1-2
CDR3 length: 15
V gene: TRBV28
CDR3 protein: CASSLMGQGPRGYTF

J gene: TRBJ1-1
CDR3 length: 16
V gene: TRBV6-6
CDR3 protein: CASTMHGRAQNTEAFF

J gene: TRBJ2-7
CDR3 length: 15
V gene: TRBV6-1
CDR3 protein: CASSLSTSGSYEQYF

J gene: TRBJ1-2
CDR3 length: 11
V gene: TRBV7-8
CDR3 protein: CASSLASGYTF

J gene: TRBJ2-1
CDR3 length: 17
V gene: TRBV28
CDR3 protein: CASSRSIGREGANEQFF

J gene: TRBJ2-7
CDR3 length: 15
V gene: TRBV5-1
CDR3 protein: CASSPGGTGSYEQYF

J gene: TRBJ1-1
CDR3 length: 12
V gene: TRBV2
CDR3 protein: CASSGDREKAFF

J gene: TRBJ1-1
CDR3 length: 14
V gene: TRBV7-8
CDR3 protein: CASSLGTPNTEAFF

J gene: TRBJ1-1
CDR3 length: 14
V gene: TRBV11-2
CDR3 protein: CASSLLSGDTEAFF

J gene: TRBJ2-1
CDR3 length: 15
V gene: TRBV27
CDR3 protein: CASSRRTSGYDEQFF

J gene: TRBJ2-6
CDR3 length: 15
V gene: TRBV5-1
CDR3 protein: CASSPAGLGANVLTF

J gene: TRBJ2-1
CDR3 length: 16
V gene: TRBV7-9
CDR3 protein: CASSAPFRISIYEQFF

J gene: TRBJ2-5
CDR3 length: 13
V gene: TRBV6-4
CDR3 protein: CASSDERGETQYF

J gene: TRBJ2-7
CDR3 length: 15
V gene: TRBV5-1
CDR3 protein: CASSRTGTSFNEQYF

J gene: TRBJ2-6
CDR3 length: 15
V gene: TRBV19
CDR3 protein: CASSKGTPGANVLTF

J gene: TRBJ2-7
CDR3 length: 14
V gene: TRBV29-1
CDR3 protein: CSVLWTGGAYEQYF

J gene: NA
CDR3 length: 15
V gene: TRBV7-6
CDR3 protein: CASSPRNVLDYEQYF

J gene: TRBJ1-1
CDR3 length: 13
V gene: TRBV7-9
CDR3 protein: CASSLETGLEAFF

J gene: TRBJ2-5
CDR3 length: 15
V gene: TRBV5-1
CDR3 protein: CASSRSGTNQETQYF